This T cell receptor beta chain was obtained from a study of cytomegalovirus exposure and HLA in healthy donors. Study-wide findings and caveats: Reports indicate that TCR beta sequences accurately predicted the HLA-A and HLA-B alleles of most subjects. CMV serostatus was the sole immune exposure data available. Across HLA loci, a later analysis found differing TCR association rates, with DRB1 most and HLA-C fewest.

The study ran its PCR with 60 Vbeta and 13 Jbeta primers. Authors' data handling: Per a later analysis, the number of unique TCR beta chains was roughly 87 million, of which 8.5 million to 11 million were shared. Generated by immunoSEQ multiplex PCR, the TCRdb table keeps only in-frame clones and is missing some. For V, J and clone size, that table is used; D and trimming come from the DNA. Among over 150,000 clones, 80% to 90% were seen once, and the ten largest hold about 7.7%. Note on this clone: Antigen: not known.

This CDR3 is built from 15 residues. V was pared by 4 bases and J by 8 bases, with 13 bases of the junction left unmatched. CDR1 SGHNT and CDR2 YYREEE come from the germline V gene (reference sequence). Sequencing was performed on PBMCs. V usage is TRBV5-4 and J usage is TRBJ1-2; TRBD1 aligns across 8 bases. This TCR was recovered from a woman younger than 45 in good health and CMV-seropositive. Here the CDR3 reads CASSRAGGEENGYTF. The CDR3 region has the DNA TGTGCCAGCAGCAGGGCAGGGGGCGAGGAGAACGGCTACACCTTC.